One and the same sample provided the 10 T cell receptor beta chains below, sequenced in a study of cytomegalovirus exposure and HLA in healthy donors. 60 Vbeta and 13 Jbeta primers were used in PCR. Using immunoSEQ multiplex PCR, the repertoire was profiled, and TCRdb retains in-frame clones only, with some absent. The sample gives around 130,000 clones, 60% to 85% of which show up once; around 1.5% is in the top ten. The sequenced sample consisted of PBMCs. The receptors derive from a young woman in good health and CMV-seronegative.

This clone was seen just once. The rearrangement links TRBV6-1 to TRBJ2-6, with no clear D. Germline V gene lookup returns CDR1 MNHNS and CDR2 SASEGT. Trimming removed 3 bases at V and 0 bases at J, with 12 bases between. The CDR3 is 17 residues long. CDR3 in amino acids: CASSDRNSFSGANVLTF. CDR3 sequence (DNA): TGTGCCAGCAGTGACAGGAACAGCTTCTCTGGGGCCAACGTCCTGACTTTC.

Comment on this clone: An end of the junction differs from the germline gene, which may be a read error. J is TRBJ2-2 and V is TRBV7-9; D gene unclear. Germline lookup yields CDR1 SEHNR and CDR2 FQNEAQ (reference sequence). The CDR3 runs to 13 residues. For the CDR3, the DNA is TGTTCCAGCAGCTTAGTCCAACACGGGGAGCTGTTTTTT. This encodes CSSSLVQHGELFF.

This rearrangement joins TRBV7-8 to TRBJ2-7; a weak D match, TRBD2 (5 bases). This CDR3 is built from 16 residues. Trimming pared 4 bases from V and 2 bases from J, leaving 18 bases between. Germline CDR1 SGHVS, CDR2 FQNEAQ. The CDR3 nucleotides are TGTGCCAGCAGCTCCCCCGAGGGCATGCCAACCTACGAGCAGTACTTC. Translated, it gives CASSSPEGMPTYEQYF.

The J gene is TRBJ1-5, the V gene TRBV6-1; no clear D gene. From germline, CDR1 is MNHNS and CDR2 SASEGT. The CDR3 covers 10 residues. V lost 0 bases and J 12 bases, leaving 3 bases between the germline ends. CDR3 amino acids: CASSEAFQHF. The CDR3 DNA is TGTGCCAGCAGTGAAGCCTTCCAGCATTTT.

The sample holds one count of this clone. The V gene is TRBV11-2, the J gene TRBJ1-2; D may be TRBD1 (5 bases). The V gene lost 4 bases and the J gene lost 3 bases, with 18 bases spanning the gap. Germline CDR1 SGHAT, CDR2 FQNNGV. CDR3 length: 16 residues. The CDR3 DNA reads TGTGCCAGCAGCTCTCTTTTCGGAGGGGAACACTATGGCTACACCTTC. Translating it yields CASSSLFGGEHYGYTF. The full variable domain, rest sourced from reference TRBV11-2 and TRBJ1-2, is EAGVAQSPRYKIIEKRQSVAFWCNPISGHATLYWYQQILGQGPKLLIQFQNNGVVDDSQLPKDRFSAERLKGVDSTLKIQPAKLEDSAVYLCASSSLFGGEHYGYTFGSGTRLTVV.

The chain couples TRBV6-1 to TRBJ2-5, with TRBD2 matching 14 bases. This CDR3 region has 17 residues. V was pared by 3 bases and J by 3 bases, with 6 bases of the junction left unmatched. CDR1 and CDR2 from the germline V gene are MNHNS and SASEGT. The CDR3, as DNA: TGTGCCAGCAGTGAGCCCCGGGGACTAGCGGGAGAAGAGACCCAGTACTTC. Its translation: CASSEPRGLAGEETQYF.

This chain connects TRBV30 to TRBJ2-5, with D unclear. The germline V gene has CDR1 GTSNPN and CDR2 SVGIG (reference sequence). V was pared by 3 bases and J by 5 bases, with 13 bases between. The CDR3 covers 13 residues. CDR3 protein: CAWSAALGETQYF. The DNA for the CDR3 is TGTGCCTGGAGCGCGGCCCTCGGGGAGACCCAGTACTTC. Complete variable domain (other parts from reference TRBV30 and TRBJ2-5): SQTIHQWPATLVQPVGSPLSLECTVEGTSNPNLYWYRQAAGRGLQLLFYSVGIGQISSEVPQNLSASRPQDRQFILSSKKLLLSDSGFYLCAWSAALGETQYFGPGTRLLVL.

The chain employs TRBV28 and TRBJ2-1; a weak D match, TRBD2 (5 bases). V lost 7 bases to trimming and J lost 6 bases, with 13 bases between them. The CDR3 is 13 amino acids. Looked up from germline, CDR1 is MDHEN and CDR2 is SYDVKM. The CDR3 sequence: CASTPSAGNEQFF. CDR3 in DNA: TGTGCCAGCACCCCCTCGGCGGGCAATGAGCAGTTCTTC.

The chain uses TRBV19 and TRBJ2-7, with TRBD1 as a possible D gene (6 bases). This CDR3 has 14 residues. CDR1 is LNHDA, CDR2 SQIVND, per germline (reference sequence). V was trimmed by 3 bases and J by 6 bases, leaving 15 bases between them. The CDR3 DNA reads as TGTGCCAGTAGTATGCGGACAGATACCAGCGAGCAGTACTTC. This gives the protein CASSMRTDTSEQYF. Full variable domain (remainder filled in from reference TRBV19 and TRBJ2-7): DGGITQSPKYLFRKEGQNVTLSCEQNLNHDAMYWYRQDPGQGLRLIYYSQIVNDFQKGDIAEGYSVSREKKESFPLTVTSAQKNPTAFYLCASSMRTDTSEQYFGPGTRLTVT.

The chain joins TRBV5-1 to TRBJ1-1, with 8 bases matching TRBD1. Germline lookup yields CDR1 SGHRS and CDR2 YFSETQ. The CDR3 length is 17 residues. Trimming at V came to 3 bases and at J to 0 bases, leaving 10 bases not matched to a gene. DNA of the CDR3: TGCGCCAGCAGCTACAGGGGGGGAGGGTACATGAACACTGAAGCTTTCTTT. This encodes CASSYRGGGYMNTEAFF.